This TCR beta chain was obtained from a study of blood T cell repertoires in COVID-19. This clone was picked up one time. Here immunoSEQ multiplex PCR was the method, and the copy in TCRdb shows in-frame clones only, minus some. The table lists around 460,000 clones, 85% to 90% of them singletons. Source material: peripheral blood. The sequence derives from a man in his late teens or twenties with COVID-19, enrolled during active disease.

The DNA of the CDR3 is TGCGCCAGCGGAGACCTTTCTAACTATGGCTACACCTTC. This gives the protein CASGDLSNYGYTF. V usage is TRBV10-1 and J usage is TRBJ1-2; D remains unclear. CDR1 is WNHNN and CDR2 is SYGVQD in the germline V gene (reference sequence). V was pared by 8 bases and J by 0 bases, with 10 bases between. The CDR3 runs 13 residues.